These 11 T cell receptor beta chains were all obtained from the same sample, sequenced in a study of blood T cell repertoires in COVID-19. Using immunoSEQ multiplex PCR, the repertoire was profiled, and TCRdb retains in-frame clones only, with some absent. The table shows roughly 200,000 clones, with less than 90% occurring only once. The specimen was peripheral blood. The receptors derive from a woman older than 75 with COVID-19, enrolled during active disease.

The chain recombines TRBV28 with TRBJ2-5; 8 bases are a match to TRBD1. With V trimmed by 6 bases and J by 2 bases, 11 bases remained unmatched. The germline V gene has CDR1 MDHEN and CDR2 SYDVKM. The CDR3 length is 16 residues. The CDR3 DNA follows: TGTGCCAGCAGGGACGGCGGGACAGGCCTACAAGAGACCCAGTACTTC. Protein sequence: CASRDGGTGLQETQYF.

This chain uses TRBV7-9 with TRBJ2-5, with TRBD1 matching over 10 bases. Germline V gives CDR1 SEHNR, CDR2 FQNEAQ (reference sequence). This CDR3 is 15 amino acids long. Trimming took 5 bases from V and 5 from J; bases not matched to a gene: 8. CDR3 sequence (DNA): TGTGCCAGCAGCCGCGACAGGGGGCAAGGGGAGACCCAGTACTTC. Translated, it gives CASSRDRGQGETQYF.

This rearrangement joins TRBV5-1 to TRBJ2-3; D possibly corresponds to TRBD2 (7 bases). V was shortened by 5 bases and J by 3 bases, with 13 bases between the two germline ends. The CDR3 has 14 residues. The V gene's germline CDR1 is SGHRS and CDR2 YFSETQ. The CDR3: CASRTGRETDTQYF. For the CDR3, the DNA is TGCGCCAGCAGAACAGGGAGGGAGACAGATACGCAGTATTTT.

This chain links TRBV4-1 with TRBJ1-4; the match to TRBD1 covers 8 bases. The V segment lost 1 base and the J segment 10 bases; nucleotides outside the gene matches: 8. Germline loops: CDR1 MGHRA, CDR2 YSYEKL. The CDR3 runs 15 residues. The DNA of the CDR3 is TGCGCCAGCAGCCAAGTAGGGCAGGGGGCTGGAAAACTGTTTTTT. Encoded protein: CASSQVGQGAGKLFF.

V and J are TRBV6-5 and TRBJ1-1; D not resolved. Per germline, CDR1 MNHEY and CDR2 SVGAGI. This CDR3 has 15 amino acids. V was trimmed by 0 bases and J by 1 base, leaving 9 bases between them. As DNA, the CDR3 is TGTGCCAGCAGTTACTCCAGGCGGGAGAACACTGAAGCTTTCTTT. As protein: CASSYSRRENTEAFF.

This CDR3 reads CASSNNRDYNQPQHF. Written as DNA, the CDR3 is TGTGCCAGCTCAAATAACCGGGACTACAATCAGCCCCAGCATTTT. The V gene is TRBV18, the J gene TRBJ1-5, with D tentatively TRBD1 (5 bases). CDR1 is KGHSH and CDR2 is LQKENI in the germline V gene. The length of the CDR3 is 15 residues. Trimming left V 5 bases short and J 3 bases short, with 14 bases between.

The J gene is TRBJ2-2, the V gene TRBV3-1 (or the pseudogene TRBV3-2); D possibly corresponds to TRBD1 (6 bases). Germline V gene sequence: CDR1 LGHDT, CDR2 YNNKEL (reference sequence). With 4 bases removed from V and 0 bases from J, the gap between germline ends came to 12 bases. The CDR3 totals 16 residues. The CDR3 DNA reads TGTGCCAGCAGCCGAAGGGGGACAACGAACACCGGGGAGCTGTTTTTT. As protein: CASSRRGTTNTGELFF.

The chain carries TRBV6-4 and TRBJ2-2, with TRBD2 matching 14 bases. The CDR3 contains 19 residues. The V gene end was trimmed by 6 bases and the J gene end by 0 bases; junction bases not matched to a gene: 9. The germline CDR1 and CDR2 sequences are MRHNA and SNTAGT. CDR3 protein: CASRRLAGGPGANTGELFF. The CDR3 DNA reads as TGTGCCAGCAGACGACTAGCGGGGGGGCCTGGGGCGAACACCGGGGAGCTGTTTTTT.

J is TRBJ2-1 and V is TRBV4-1; 10 bases match TRBD2. Germline CDR1 and CDR2: MGHRA and YSYEKL. V lost 0 bases to trimming and J lost 8 bases; unmatched junction nucleotides: 13. The CDR3 spans 18 residues. For the CDR3, the DNA is TGCGCCAGCAGCCAAGATCTGCTAGCGGGGGCCAGGGAGTATGAGCAGTTCTTC. Translating it yields CASSQDLLAGAREYEQFF.

J is TRBJ1-2 and V is TRBV28; no clear D. Germline CDR1 MDHEN, CDR2 SYDVKM. CDR3 length: 12 amino acids. With 2 bases removed from V and 8 bases from J, the gap between germline ends came to 9 bases. CDR3 loop: CASSLRFSGYTF. The CDR3 nucleotides read TGTGCCAGCAGTTTACGGTTCTCGGGCTACACCTTC.

This chain uses TRBV11-1 with TRBJ2-1; the match to TRBD1 covers 7 bases. Unmatched junction bases numbered 5, after V lost 4 bases and J lost 5 bases. The CDR3 loop spans 14 amino acids. CDR1 is SGHAT and CDR2 is FQDESV in the germline V gene (reference sequence). This CDR3 is CASSSRQGNNEQFF. The CDR3 nucleotides read TGTGCCAGCAGCTCTCGACAGGGAAACAATGAGCAGTTCTTC.